These 20 T cell receptor beta chains originate from one sample sequenced in a study of blood T cell repertoires in COVID-19. Clones were sequenced by immunoSEQ multiplex PCR, and TCRdb holds only the in-frame ones, with some missing. The sample has 200,000 to 250,000 clones; more than 75% are singletons. Sequenced sample: PBMCs or T cells enriched from blood (not recorded which). All receptors come from a woman in her fifties or sixties who had recovered from COVID-19.

The gene calls are TRBV11-2 and TRBJ2-7, with no clear D. Per the germline V gene, CDR1 is SGHAT and CDR2 is FQNNGV. V was cut by 5 bases and J by 7 bases, with 15 bases left in between. The CDR3 is 13 residues long. The DNA for the CDR3 is TGTGCCAGCAGCCCGCTCAGAGCGAGGGAGCAGTACTTC. The encoded protein is CASSPLRAREQYF.

This clone showed up just once. This sequence joins TRBV5-1 and TRBJ2-2; D not certain. V lost 0 bases to trimming and J lost 2 bases, with 11 bases between them. Germline V CDR1 and CDR2: SGHRS, YFSETQ. CDR3 length: 16 residues. CDR3 loop: CASSLGHRSNTGELFF. The CDR3 nucleotides read TGCGCCAGCAGCTTGGGCCATCGAAGCAACACCGGGGAGCTGTTTTTT.

CDR3 protein: CASSTLQGNGYTF. The CDR3 DNA reads as TGTGCCAGTAGTACCTTACAGGGTAATGGCTACACCTTC. The genes are TRBV19 and TRBJ1-2; D is possibly TRBD1 (6 bases). The V and J ends lost 4 bases and 6 bases respectively, with 12 bases between them. The CDR3 is 13 amino acids. Germline V lookup: CDR1 LNHDA, CDR2 SQIVND (reference sequence).

The chain uses TRBV4-3 and TRBJ2-3; 13 bases map to TRBD2. Germline CDR1 is LGHNA and CDR2 is YSLEER. Trimming at V came to 0 bases and at J to 10 bases, leaving 7 bases not matched to a gene. The CDR3 covers 16 residues. CDR3 in DNA: TGCGCCAGCAGCCAAGACAAGACTAGCGGGAGGATGGCGCAGTATTTT. It is translated as CASSQDKTSGRMAQYF.

The chain carries TRBV7-2 and TRBJ2-7, with 7 bases identical to TRBD1. The CDR3 is 14 residues long. The V gene end was trimmed by 5 bases and the J gene end by 1 base; junction bases not matched to a gene: 5. Germline assignment: CDR1 SGHTA and CDR2 FQGNSA. The CDR3 DNA is TGTGCCAGCAGCGCATCGACAGGGTCCTACGAGCAGTACTTC. Its protein is CASSASTGSYEQYF.

The chain uses TRBV14 and TRBJ1-1, with a tentative D call TRBD1 (6 bases). The V end lost 4 bases, the J end lost 0 bases, and 9 bases lay between the germline ends. Looked up from germline, CDR1 is SGHDN and CDR2 is FVKESK. The CDR3 is 14 residues long. CDR3 DNA: TGTGCCAGCAGCCGCCAGGGGTTGAACACTGAAGCTTTCTTT. Translated: CASSRQGLNTEAFF.

The chain uses TRBV7-2 and TRBJ2-1, with 11 positions matching TRBD2. Germline CDR1 reads SGHTA; CDR2 reads FQGNSA. The trim removed 1 base at V and 9 bases at J, leaving 5 bases unmatched. There are 15 residues in the CDR3. CDR3 loop: CASSLGLAGGGEQFF. In DNA form, the CDR3 reads TGTGCCAGCAGCTTAGGGCTAGCGGGGGGCGGTGAGCAGTTCTTC. The complete variable domain, with remaining parts taken from reference TRBV7-2 and TRBJ2-1, reads GAGVSQSPSNKVTEKGKDVELRCDPISGHTALYWYRQSLGQGLEFLIYFQGNSAPDKSGLPSDRFSAERTGGSVSTLTIQRTQQEDSAVYLCASSLGLAGGGEQFFGPGTRLTVL.

The V call is TRBV6-5, the J call TRBJ1-5, with 7 bases identical to TRBD1. Germline CDR1 reads MNHEY; CDR2 reads SVGAGI. This CDR3 region has 15 residues. Losses at the gene ends were 6 bases for V and 6 bases for J; bases not matched to a gene: 11. CDR3 nucleotides: TGTGCCAGCAGCTACAACGGAGGGGGCGGTCAGCCCCAGCATTTT. Translation: CASSYNGGGGQPQHF.

The chain has TRBV7-2 and TRBJ2-5; TRBD2 matches 8 bases. The CDR3 is 16 residues long. Germline V gene data show CDR1 as SGHTA and CDR2 as FQGNSA. V shed 5 bases, J shed 0 bases, and the junction held 8 bases outside the gene matches. The CDR3 loop is CASSRQLAGYQETQYF. The CDR3 DNA is TGTGCCAGCAGCCGGCAATTAGCGGGGTACCAAGAGACCCAGTACTTC.

The chain recombines TRBV30 with TRBJ1-2; 7 bases match TRBD1. V gave up 7 bases and J gave up 8 bases; unmatched junction bases: 10. CDR1 and CDR2 from the germline V gene are GTSNPN and SVGIG (reference sequence). The CDR3 has 12 residues. The CDR3 is CAFDRDSRGYTF. The CDR3 DNA reads TGTGCCTTTGACAGGGACAGCCGAGGCTACACCTTC.

This clone was picked up a small number of times. This chain uses TRBV28 with TRBJ2-7; no definite D call. Germline CDR1 is MDHEN and CDR2 is SYDVKM. This CDR3 is built from 12 residues. Trimming took off 6 bases at V and 4 bases at J, with 10 bases between the two ends. CDR3 amino acids: CASRPTSYEQYF. CDR3 DNA sequence: TGTGCCAGCAGACCCACATCGTACGAGCAGTACTTC. Using reference TRBV28 and TRBJ2-7 for the parts outside the CDR3, the full variable domain is DVKVTQSSRYLVKRTGEKVFLECVQDMDHENMFWYRQDPGLGLRLIYFSYDVKMKEKGDIPEGYSVSREKKERFSLILESASTNQTSMYLCASRPTSYEQYFGPGTRLTVT.

DNA for the CDR3: TGTGCCTGGAAACCATTGACAGTGAACACTGAAGCTTTCTTT. Translated, it gives CAWKPLTVNTEAFF. The chain combines TRBV30 with TRBJ1-1; D possibly corresponds to TRBD1 (5 bases). The CDR3 loop spans 14 amino acids. The germline CDR1 and CDR2 sequences are GTSNPN and SVGIG (reference sequence). Trimming removed 4 bases at V and 0 bases at J, with 12 bases between.

This chain links TRBV19 with TRBJ1-4; tentative D call: TRBD1 (6 bases). CDR3 length: 15 residues. Germline V gene lookup returns CDR1 LNHDA and CDR2 SQIVND (reference sequence). The CDR3 DNA reads TGTGCGTCTCCCCCAACAGGGCCAACTAATGAAAAACTGTTTTTT. Translation: CASPPTGPTNEKLFF.

The V call is TRBV5-6, the J call TRBJ2-7, with 8 positions matching TRBD1. V shed 0 bases, J shed 3 bases, and the junction held 8 bases outside the gene matches. Germline CDR1 is SGHDT and CDR2 is YYEEEE. This CDR3 has 16 residues. The CDR3 is CASSLDPRTGHYEQYF. The CDR3 nucleotides are TGTGCCAGCAGCTTGGACCCACGGACAGGGCACTACGAGCAGTACTTC.

In this sample, this clone turned up many times. The chain uses TRBV30 and TRBJ2-2, with a weak D call TRBD2 (6 bases). Per the germline V gene, CDR1 is GTSNPN and CDR2 is SVGIG (reference sequence). The CDR3 length is 14 residues. Trimming removed 2 bases from V and 2 bases from J, with 9 bases in between. CDR3: CAWSYGSNTGELFF. In DNA form, the CDR3 reads TGTGCCTGGAGTTACGGGAGCAACACCGGGGAGCTGTTTTTT.

The genes are TRBV6-5 and TRBJ1-6; D perhaps matches TRBD1 (5 bases). The CDR3 covers 15 residues. Germline V gene sequence: CDR1 MNHEY, CDR2 SVGAGI. Trimming took off 0 bases at V and 6 bases at J, with 9 bases between the two ends. CDR3 region: CASSYSGPANSPLHF. CDR3 nucleotide sequence: TGTGCCAGCAGTTACTCGGGGCCGGCTAATTCACCCCTCCACTTT.

The chain carries TRBV29-1 and TRBJ1-3, with D perhaps matching TRBD1 (5 bases). Germline V gives CDR1 SQVTM, CDR2 ANQGSEA. Deletions cut 3 bases from V and 4 bases from J, with 13 bases between. This CDR3 spans 14 amino acids. This CDR3 reads CSVDGRAGGNTIYF. CDR3 sequence (DNA): TGCAGCGTTGACGGCAGGGCTGGAGGAAACACCATATATTTT.

This sequence joins TRBV5-4 and TRBJ2-1; possibly TRBD1 for D (5 bases). CDR1 is SGHNT and CDR2 is YYREEE in the germline V gene (reference sequence). The CDR3 is made up of 15 amino acids. The ends were cut back, 0 bases at V and 5 bases at J, with 12 bases in the middle. This CDR3 reads CASSLELGRDNEQFF. DNA for the CDR3: TGTGCCAGCAGCTTGGAGCTAGGCAGGGACAATGAGCAGTTCTTC.

The chain has TRBV27 and TRBJ1-4; possible D gene TRBD1, 6 bases. From germline, CDR1 is MNHEY and CDR2 SMNVEV (reference sequence). V was cut by 8 bases and J by 8 bases, with 15 bases left in between. The CDR3 length is 13 residues. CDR3 DNA: TGTGCCAGCTCAACAGGGTTTCTGGAAAAACTGTTTTTT. Amino acids: CASSTGFLEKLFF. The full variable domain, in which reference TRBV27 and TRBJ1-4 provide the parts outside the CDR3, is EAQVTQNPRYLITVTGKKLTVTCSQNMNHEYMSWYRQDPGLGLRQIYYSMNVEVTDKGDVPEGYKVSRKEKRNFPLILESPSPNQTSLYFCASSTGFLEKLFFGSGTQLSVL.

A word on this clone: The sample carries other DNA sequences with the same CDR3. The V and J genes are TRBV7-2 and TRBJ2-7; D is uncertain. CDR1 and CDR2 from the germline V gene are SGHTA and FQGNSA. V lost 1 base, J lost 4 bases, and 8 bases lay in between. The CDR3 runs 13 residues. The CDR3: CASSLGGGYEQYF. In DNA, the CDR3 is TGTGCCAGCAGCTTAGGCGGCGGTTACGAGCAGTACTTC.